The clone carrying this TCR beta chain has only a few counts. Its matching antigen is unknown. The sample originates from a study of identical twins. With template switching, a universal primer site was added, and the cDNA carried unique molecular identifiers. TCRdb used MiXCR to reprocess the 5' RACE reads, holding one entry per CDR3 protein. Of fewer than 250,000 distinct CDR3 sequences in the sample, 7.5% were seen once. Study-wide findings and caveats: Alpha sequences out of frame and shared by twins had excess low generation probability. For monozygotic twins, models underestimated out-of-frame TCR alpha sharing. Without tracking the same donors, conclusions rested on cross-sectional statistical analysis.

The sample also formed part of further work on yellow fever vaccine responses in identical twins.

This receptor was identified in a woman younger than 30 in good health. The sample consisted of memory (CD45RO+) T cells sorted from blood.

In DNA form, the CDR3 reads TGTGCCAGCAGCCACGGTGGGAATGAGCAGTTCTTC. It encodes CASSHGGNEQFF. V usage is TRBV11-2 and J usage is TRBJ2-1; D not certain. Germline CDR1 and CDR2: SGHAT and FQNNGV. Trimming took off 5 bases at V and 7 bases at J, with 9 bases between the two ends. The CDR3 runs 12 residues.